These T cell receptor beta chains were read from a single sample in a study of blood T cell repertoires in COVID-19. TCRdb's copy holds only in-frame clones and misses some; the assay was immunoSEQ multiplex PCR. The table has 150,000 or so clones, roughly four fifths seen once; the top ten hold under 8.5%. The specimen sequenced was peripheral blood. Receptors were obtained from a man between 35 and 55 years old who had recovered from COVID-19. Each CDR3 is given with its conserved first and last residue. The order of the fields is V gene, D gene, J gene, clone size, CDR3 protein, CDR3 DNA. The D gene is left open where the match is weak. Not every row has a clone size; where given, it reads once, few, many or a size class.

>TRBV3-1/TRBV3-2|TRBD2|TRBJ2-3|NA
CASSPTSGSTDTQYF
TGTGCCAGCAGCCCGACTAGCGGCTCCACAGATACGCAGTATTTT
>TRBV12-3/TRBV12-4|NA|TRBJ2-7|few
CASTLGSHEQYF
TGTGCCAGCACTCTAGGCTCCCACGAGCAGTACTTC
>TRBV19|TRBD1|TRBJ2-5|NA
CASSIDAARGLQETQYF
TGTGCCAGTAGTATAGACGCGGCCAGGGGGTTACAAGAGACCCAGTACTTC
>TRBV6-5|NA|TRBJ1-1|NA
CASSYDEGKNTEAFF
TGTGCCAGCAGTTACGATGAGGGAAAGAACACTGAAGCTTTCTTT
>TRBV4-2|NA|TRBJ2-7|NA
CASSQDAGEQYF
TGTGCCAGCAGCCAAGATGCGGGCGAGCAGTACTTC
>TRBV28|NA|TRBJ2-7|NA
CASSLRGTSYEQYF
TGTGCCAGCAGTTTAAGGGGGACCTCCTACGAGCAGTACTTC
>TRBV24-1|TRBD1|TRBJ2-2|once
CAVSGRTGITGELFF
TGTGCCGTTTCGGGGCGGACAGGGATCACCGGGGAGCTGTTTTTT
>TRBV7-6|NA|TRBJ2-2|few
CASSRDFTGTGELFF
TGTGCCAGCAGCCGAGATTTTACGGGGACCGGGGAGCTGTTTTTT
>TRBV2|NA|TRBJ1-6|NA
CASSRRQAINSPLHF
TGTGCCAGCAGTAGAAGACAGGCAATTAATTCACCCCTCCACTTT
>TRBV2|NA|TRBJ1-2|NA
CASSERINYGYTF
TGTGCCAGCAGTGAGAGGATTAACTATGGCTACACCTTC
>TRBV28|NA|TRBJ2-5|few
CASSTNQGGETQYF
TGTGCCAGCAGCACCAACCAAGGGGGAGAGACCCAGTACTTC
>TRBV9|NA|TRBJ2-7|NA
CASSVDRARNEQYF
TGTGCCAGCAGCGTAGACAGGGCGAGAAACGAGCAGTACTTC
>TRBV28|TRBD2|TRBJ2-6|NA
CASNFSGRTGANVLTF
TGTGCCAGTAACTTTAGCGGGAGGACAGGGGCCAACGTCCTGACTTTC
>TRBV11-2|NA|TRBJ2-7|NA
CASSLTISGEQYF
TGTGCCAGCAGCTTAACCATATCGGGAGAGCAGTACTTC
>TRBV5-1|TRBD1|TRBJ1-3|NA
CASSRDSSGNTIYF
TGCGCCAGCAGTCGGGACAGCTCTGGAAACACCATATATTTT
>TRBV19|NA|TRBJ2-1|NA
CASSIYPDSYGSHNEQFF
TGTGCCAGTAGTATTTATCCCGATAGCTACGGTTCCCACAATGAGCAGTTCTTC
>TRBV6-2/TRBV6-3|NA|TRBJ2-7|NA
CASSYSFGDEQYF
TGTGCCAGCAGTTACTCTTTCGGGGACGAGCAGTACTTC
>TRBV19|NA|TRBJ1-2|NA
CASSMGSFNYGYTF
TGTGCCAGTAGTATGGGCAGCTTTAACTATGGCTACACCTTC
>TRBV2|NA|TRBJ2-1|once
CASSEEVGGGPYNEQFF
TGTGCCAGCAGTGAAGAGGTAGGGGGGGGGCCCTACAATGAGCAGTTCTTC
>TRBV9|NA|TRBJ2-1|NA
CASSAPTGNTYNEQFF
TGTGCCAGCAGCGCGCCTACCGGGAATACCTACAATGAGCAGTTCTTC
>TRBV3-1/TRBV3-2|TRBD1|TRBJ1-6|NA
CASSQVRGQFNSPLHF
TGTGCCAGCAGCCAAGTCAGGGGGCAATTTAATTCACCCCTCCACTTT
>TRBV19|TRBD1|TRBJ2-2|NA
CASSKTGQGTNTGELFF
TGTGCCAGTAGTAAAACCGGACAGGGGACTAACACCGGGGAGCTGTTTTTT
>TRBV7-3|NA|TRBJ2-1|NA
CASSPMGANEQFF
TGTGCCAGCAGCCCAATGGGGGCCAATGAGCAGTTCTTC
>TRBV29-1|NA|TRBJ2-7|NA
CSVQTPSYEQYF
TGCAGCGTACAAACACCATCCTACGAGCAGTACTTC
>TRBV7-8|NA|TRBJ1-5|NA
CASSLGRIPNQPQHF
TGTGCCAGCAGCTTAGGCAGAATCCCAAATCAGCCCCAGCATTTT
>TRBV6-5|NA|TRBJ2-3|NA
CASSEAGLTDTQYF
TGTGCCAGCAGCGAGGCCGGACTCACAGATACGCAGTATTTT
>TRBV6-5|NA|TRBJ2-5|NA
CASSRQGSQETQYF
TGTGCCAGCAGTCGGCAGGGTTCCCAAGAGACCCAGTACTTC
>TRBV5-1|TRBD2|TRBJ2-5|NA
CASSAQLLAGVGETQYF
TGCGCCAGCAGCGCTCAGCTACTAGCGGGAGTTGGAGAGACCCAGTACTTC
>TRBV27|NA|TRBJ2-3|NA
CASSSRGADTQYF
TGTGCCAGCAGTTCCCGGGGAGCAGATACGCAGTATTTT
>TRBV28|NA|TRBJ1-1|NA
CASRDSGTLNTEAFF
TGTGCCAGCAGGGACTCCGGGACACTGAACACTGAAGCTTTCTTT
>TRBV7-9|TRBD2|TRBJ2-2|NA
CASSFSAGGNGELFF
TGTGCCAGCAGTTTCTCTGCGGGGGGCAACGGGGAGCTGTTTTTT
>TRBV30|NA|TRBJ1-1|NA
CAWSVGPPRTEAFF
TGTGCCTGGAGTGTGGGGCCCCCGAGGACTGAAGCTTTCTTT
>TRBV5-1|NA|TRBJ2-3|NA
CASSVQQGTADTQYF
TGCGCCAGCAGCGTCCAACAGGGAACGGCAGATACGCAGTATTTT
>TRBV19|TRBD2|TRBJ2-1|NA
CASSVTSGSWAYNEQFF
TGTGCCAGTAGTGTAACCAGCGGGAGTTGGGCCTACAATGAGCAGTTCTTC
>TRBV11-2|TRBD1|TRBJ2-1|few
CASSSGTGVYNEQFF
TGTGCCAGCAGCTCCGGGACAGGGGTCTACAATGAGCAGTTCTTC
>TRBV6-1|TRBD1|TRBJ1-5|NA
CASSEHRGVNQPQHF
TGTGCCAGCAGTGAGCACAGGGGAGTTAATCAGCCCCAGCATTTT
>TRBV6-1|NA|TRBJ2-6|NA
CASSEQLVSGANVLTF
TGTGCCAGCAGTGAACAACTGGTCTCTGGGGCCAACGTCCTGACTTTC
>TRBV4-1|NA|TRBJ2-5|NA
CASSQTTGFQETQYF
TGCGCCAGCAGCCAAACAACAGGGTTCCAAGAGACCCAGTACTTC
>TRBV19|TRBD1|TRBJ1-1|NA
CASSTAGTGGGTEAFF
TGTGCCAGTAGTACGGCTGGGACAGGGGGGGGAACTGAAGCTTTCTTT
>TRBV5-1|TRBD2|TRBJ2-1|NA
CASSLAGSDEQFF
TGCGCCAGCAGCTTAGCGGGATCTGATGAGCAGTTCTTC
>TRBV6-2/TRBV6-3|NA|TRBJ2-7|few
CASSYTDSYEQYF
TGTGCCAGCAGTTACACGGACAGTTACGAGCAGTACTTC
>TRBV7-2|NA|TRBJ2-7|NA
CASSLIPGGGQDEQYF
TGTGCCAGCAGCTTAATTCCGGGGGGCGGGCAGGACGAGCAGTACTTC
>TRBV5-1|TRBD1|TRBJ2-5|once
CASSTRTGALETQYF
TGCGCCAGCAGCACTAGGACAGGGGCTTTGGAGACCCAGTACTTC
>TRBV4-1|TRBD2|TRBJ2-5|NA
CASSQDIGASGGARQETQYF
TGCGCCAGCAGCCAAGATATTGGGGCTAGCGGGGGGGCTCGGCAAGAGACCCAGTACTTC
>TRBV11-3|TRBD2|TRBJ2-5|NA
CASSLGPSGAEETQYF
TGTGCCAGCAGCTTGGGTCCTAGCGGAGCTGAAGAGACCCAGTACTTC
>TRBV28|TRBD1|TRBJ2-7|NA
CASDGTGSSLEQYF
TGTGCCAGCGATGGGACAGGGTCATCCCTCGAGCAGTACTTC
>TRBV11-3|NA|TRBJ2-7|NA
CASSRSYEQYF
TGTGCCAGCAGCCGCTCCTACGAGCAGTACTTC
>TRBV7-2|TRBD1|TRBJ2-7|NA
CASNPTGQAYEQYF
TGTGCCAGCAACCCGACCGGACAGGCCTACGAGCAGTACTTC
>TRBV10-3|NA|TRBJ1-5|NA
CASDETGGNQPQHF
TGTGCCAGCGACGAGACAGGAGGCAATCAGCCCCAGCATTTT
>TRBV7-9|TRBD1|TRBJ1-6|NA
CASTLGTAYYNSPLHF
TGTGCCAGCACCCTAGGGACAGCCTACTATAATTCACCCCTCCACTTT
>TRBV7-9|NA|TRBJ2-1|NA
CASSPTGNEQFF
TGTGCCAGCAGCCCGACTGGGAATGAGCAGTTCTTC
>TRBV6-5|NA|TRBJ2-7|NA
CASSYSADSYEQYF
TGTGCCAGCAGTTACTCGGCGGACAGCTACGAGCAGTACTTC
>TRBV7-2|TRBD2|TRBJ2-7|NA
CASSFAGGSYEQYF
TGTGCCAGCAGCTTTGCGGGAGGGAGCTACGAGCAGTACTTC
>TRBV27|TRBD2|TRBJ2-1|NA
CASSPVAGSSYNEQFF
TGTGCCAGCAGTCCGGTAGCGGGCAGCTCCTACAATGAGCAGTTCTTC
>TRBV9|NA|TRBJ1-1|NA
CASSVVEGRTEAFF
TGTGCCAGCAGCGTAGTGGAGGGGAGGACTGAAGCTTTCTTT
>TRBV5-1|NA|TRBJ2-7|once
CASSSVPTGLAHEQYF
TGCGCCAGCAGCTCGGTACCGACAGGTTTGGCCCACGAGCAGTACTTC
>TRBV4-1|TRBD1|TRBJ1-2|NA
CASSEDRGVYGYTF
TGCGCCAGCAGCGAGGACAGGGGAGTCTATGGCTACACCTTC
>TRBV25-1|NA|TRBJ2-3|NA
CASSEYGAGSMTQYF
TGTGCCAGCAGTGAATATGGGGCAGGTAGCATGACGCAGTATTTT
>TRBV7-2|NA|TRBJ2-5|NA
CASSLGRQETQYF
TGTGCCAGCAGCTTAGGCAGGCAAGAGACCCAGTACTTC
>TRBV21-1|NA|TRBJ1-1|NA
CASSMGTGRTEAFF
TGTGCCAGCAGCATGGGGACAGGGAGGACTGAAGCTTTCTTT